The clone carrying this T cell receptor beta chain was observed a handful of times. The study ran its PCR with 60 Vbeta and 13 Jbeta primers. Profiled with immunoSEQ multiplex PCR; TCRdb holds only in-frame clones, not every one. In the table there are under 150,000 clones, approximately 77% of which are singletons. These data are taken from a study of cytomegalovirus exposure and HLA in healthy donors. Per the germline V gene, CDR1 is SNHLY and CDR2 is FYNNEI. This CDR3 region has 14 residues. V shed 4 bases, J shed 9 bases, and the junction held 6 bases outside the gene matches. This clonotype was obtained from a woman aged 35 to 49 in good health and CMV-seronegative. The sequencing input was PBMCs. The J gene is TRBJ1-6, the V gene TRBV2, with TRBD1 matching 7 bases. CDR3 DNA: TGTGCCAGCAGTGGACAGGGCGGAGGTTCACCCCTCCACTTT. Amino acids: CASSGQGGGSPLHF.